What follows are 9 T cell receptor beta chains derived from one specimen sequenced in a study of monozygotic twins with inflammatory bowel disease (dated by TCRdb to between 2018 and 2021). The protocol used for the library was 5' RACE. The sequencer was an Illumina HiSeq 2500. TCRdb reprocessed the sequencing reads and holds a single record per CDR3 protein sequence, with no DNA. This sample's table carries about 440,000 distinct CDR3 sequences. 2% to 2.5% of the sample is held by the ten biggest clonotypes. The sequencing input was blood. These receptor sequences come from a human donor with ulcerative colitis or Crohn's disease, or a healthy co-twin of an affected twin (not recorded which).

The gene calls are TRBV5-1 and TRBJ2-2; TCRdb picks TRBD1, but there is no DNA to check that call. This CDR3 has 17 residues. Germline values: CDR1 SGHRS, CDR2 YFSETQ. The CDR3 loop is CASSWRHRGQGSGELFF.

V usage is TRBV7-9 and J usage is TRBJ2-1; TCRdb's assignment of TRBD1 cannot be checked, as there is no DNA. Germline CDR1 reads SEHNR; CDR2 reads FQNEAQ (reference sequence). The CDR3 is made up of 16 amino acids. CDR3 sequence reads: CASSGLRGGAYNEQFF.

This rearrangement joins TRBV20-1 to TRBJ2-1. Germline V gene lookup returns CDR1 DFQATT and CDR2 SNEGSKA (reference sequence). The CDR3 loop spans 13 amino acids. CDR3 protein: CSARASPARQQFF.

The chain's CDR3 is CSASKWQELKETQYF. J is TRBJ2-5 and V is TRBV20-1. Per germline, CDR1 DFQATT and CDR2 SNEGSKA (reference sequence). This CDR3 is 15 amino acids long.

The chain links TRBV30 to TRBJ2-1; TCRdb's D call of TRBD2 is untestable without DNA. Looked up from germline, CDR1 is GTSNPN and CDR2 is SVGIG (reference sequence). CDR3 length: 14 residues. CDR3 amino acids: CAWSPPGLANEQFF.

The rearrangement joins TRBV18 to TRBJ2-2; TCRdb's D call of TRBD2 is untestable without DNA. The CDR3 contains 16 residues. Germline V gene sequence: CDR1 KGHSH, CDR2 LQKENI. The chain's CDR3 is CASSPHPPTNTGELFF.

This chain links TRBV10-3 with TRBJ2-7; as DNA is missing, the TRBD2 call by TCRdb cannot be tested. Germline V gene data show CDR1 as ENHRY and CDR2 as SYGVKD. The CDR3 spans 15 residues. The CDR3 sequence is CAISGLLARDYEQYF.

Here the CDR3 reads CASSLGDPNTEAFF. V and J are TRBV5-1 and TRBJ1-1. CDR3 length: 14 amino acids. Germline V gives CDR1 SGHRS, CDR2 YFSETQ.

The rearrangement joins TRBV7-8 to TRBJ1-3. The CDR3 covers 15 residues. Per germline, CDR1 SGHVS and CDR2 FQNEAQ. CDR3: CASTQAGRAGNTIYF.